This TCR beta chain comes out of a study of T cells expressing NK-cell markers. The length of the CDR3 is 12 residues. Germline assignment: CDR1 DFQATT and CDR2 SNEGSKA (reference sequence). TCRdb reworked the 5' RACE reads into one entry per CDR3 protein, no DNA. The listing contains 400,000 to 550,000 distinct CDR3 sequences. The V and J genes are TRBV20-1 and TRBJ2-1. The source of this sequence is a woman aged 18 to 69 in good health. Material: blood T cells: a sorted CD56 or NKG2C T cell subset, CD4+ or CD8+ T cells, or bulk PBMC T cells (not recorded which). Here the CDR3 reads CSAINTYNEQFF.